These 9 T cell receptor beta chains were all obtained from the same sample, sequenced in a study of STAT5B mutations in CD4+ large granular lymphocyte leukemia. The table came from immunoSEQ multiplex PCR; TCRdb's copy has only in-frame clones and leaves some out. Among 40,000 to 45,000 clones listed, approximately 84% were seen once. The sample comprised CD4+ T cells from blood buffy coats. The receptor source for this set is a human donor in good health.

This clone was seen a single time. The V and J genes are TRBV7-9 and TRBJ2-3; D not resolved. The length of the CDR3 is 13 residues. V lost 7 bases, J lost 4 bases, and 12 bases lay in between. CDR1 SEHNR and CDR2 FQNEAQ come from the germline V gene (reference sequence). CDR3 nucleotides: TGTGCCAGCAACAGTGAAAGTCCAGATACGCAGTATTTT. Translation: CASNSESPDTQYF.

The CDR3 nucleotides are TGTGCCAGCCACCTGGGGGGTACTAATGAAAAACTGTTTTTT. Translation gives CASHLGGTNEKLFF. This sequence joins TRBV6-1 and TRBJ1-4; D is possibly TRBD1 (5 bases). CDR1 and CDR2 (germline): MNHNS, SASEGT. V dropped 8 bases and J dropped 2 bases, with 12 bases sitting between them. The CDR3 sequence is 14 residues long.

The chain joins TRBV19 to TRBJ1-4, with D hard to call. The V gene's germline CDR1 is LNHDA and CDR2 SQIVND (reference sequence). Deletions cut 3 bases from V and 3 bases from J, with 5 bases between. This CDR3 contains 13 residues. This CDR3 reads CASSMSANEKLFF. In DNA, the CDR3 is TGTGCCAGTAGTATGTCAGCTAATGAAAAACTGTTTTTT.

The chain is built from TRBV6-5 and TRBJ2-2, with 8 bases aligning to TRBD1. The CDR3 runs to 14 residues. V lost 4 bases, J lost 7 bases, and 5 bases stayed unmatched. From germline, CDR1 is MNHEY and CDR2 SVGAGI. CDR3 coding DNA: TGTGCCAGCAGTTCCCAGGGGGCGGTCGGGGAGCTGTTTTTT. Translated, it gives CASSSQGAVGELFF.

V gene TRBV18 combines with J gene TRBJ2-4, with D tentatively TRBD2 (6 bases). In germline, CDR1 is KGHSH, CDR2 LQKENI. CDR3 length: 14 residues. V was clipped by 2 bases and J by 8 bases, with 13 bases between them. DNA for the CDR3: TGTGCCAGCTCACCATCGACTAGAGGGGACATTCAGTACTTC. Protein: CASSPSTRGDIQYF.

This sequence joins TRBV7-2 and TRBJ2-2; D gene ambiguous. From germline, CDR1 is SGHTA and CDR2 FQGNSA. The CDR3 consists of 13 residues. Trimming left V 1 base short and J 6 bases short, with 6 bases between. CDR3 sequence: CASSLGGAGELFF. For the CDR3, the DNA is TGTGCCAGCAGCTTAGGCGGCGCCGGGGAGCTGTTTTTT.

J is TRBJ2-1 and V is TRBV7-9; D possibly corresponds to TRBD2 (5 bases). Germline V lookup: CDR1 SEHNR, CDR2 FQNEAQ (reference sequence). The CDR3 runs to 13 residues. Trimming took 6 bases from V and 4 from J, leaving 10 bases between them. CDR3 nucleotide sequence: TGTGCCAGCAGATTGGGCGGGTACAATGAGCAGTTCTTC. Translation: CASRLGGYNEQFF. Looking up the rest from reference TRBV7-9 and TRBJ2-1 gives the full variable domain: DTGVSQNPRHKITKRGQNVTFRCDPISEHNRLYWYRQTLGQGPEFLTYFQNEAQLEKSRLLSDRFSAERPKGSFSTLEIQRTEQGDSAMYLCASRLGGYNEQFFGPGTRLTVL.

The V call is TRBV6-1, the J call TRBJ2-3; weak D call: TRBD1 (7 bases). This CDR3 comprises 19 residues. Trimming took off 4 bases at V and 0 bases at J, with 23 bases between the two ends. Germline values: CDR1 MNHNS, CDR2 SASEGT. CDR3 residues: CASSGRRGLRLGSTDTQYF. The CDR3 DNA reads TGTGCCAGCAGTGGGAGGAGGGGGCTGAGATTGGGTAGCACAGATACGCAGTATTTT.

The CDR3 nucleotides are TGCGCCAGCAGCCAAGAACGACAGAAGAGCTCCTACGAGCAGTACTTC. This gives the protein CASSQERQKSSYEQYF. The chain combines TRBV4-1 with TRBJ2-7; TRBD1 is a possible D gene (5 bases). Germline CDR1 is MGHRA and CDR2 is YSYEKL. Between the trimmed V and J ends, which lost 0 bases and 0 bases, there was a span of 12 bases. This CDR3 contains 16 residues.